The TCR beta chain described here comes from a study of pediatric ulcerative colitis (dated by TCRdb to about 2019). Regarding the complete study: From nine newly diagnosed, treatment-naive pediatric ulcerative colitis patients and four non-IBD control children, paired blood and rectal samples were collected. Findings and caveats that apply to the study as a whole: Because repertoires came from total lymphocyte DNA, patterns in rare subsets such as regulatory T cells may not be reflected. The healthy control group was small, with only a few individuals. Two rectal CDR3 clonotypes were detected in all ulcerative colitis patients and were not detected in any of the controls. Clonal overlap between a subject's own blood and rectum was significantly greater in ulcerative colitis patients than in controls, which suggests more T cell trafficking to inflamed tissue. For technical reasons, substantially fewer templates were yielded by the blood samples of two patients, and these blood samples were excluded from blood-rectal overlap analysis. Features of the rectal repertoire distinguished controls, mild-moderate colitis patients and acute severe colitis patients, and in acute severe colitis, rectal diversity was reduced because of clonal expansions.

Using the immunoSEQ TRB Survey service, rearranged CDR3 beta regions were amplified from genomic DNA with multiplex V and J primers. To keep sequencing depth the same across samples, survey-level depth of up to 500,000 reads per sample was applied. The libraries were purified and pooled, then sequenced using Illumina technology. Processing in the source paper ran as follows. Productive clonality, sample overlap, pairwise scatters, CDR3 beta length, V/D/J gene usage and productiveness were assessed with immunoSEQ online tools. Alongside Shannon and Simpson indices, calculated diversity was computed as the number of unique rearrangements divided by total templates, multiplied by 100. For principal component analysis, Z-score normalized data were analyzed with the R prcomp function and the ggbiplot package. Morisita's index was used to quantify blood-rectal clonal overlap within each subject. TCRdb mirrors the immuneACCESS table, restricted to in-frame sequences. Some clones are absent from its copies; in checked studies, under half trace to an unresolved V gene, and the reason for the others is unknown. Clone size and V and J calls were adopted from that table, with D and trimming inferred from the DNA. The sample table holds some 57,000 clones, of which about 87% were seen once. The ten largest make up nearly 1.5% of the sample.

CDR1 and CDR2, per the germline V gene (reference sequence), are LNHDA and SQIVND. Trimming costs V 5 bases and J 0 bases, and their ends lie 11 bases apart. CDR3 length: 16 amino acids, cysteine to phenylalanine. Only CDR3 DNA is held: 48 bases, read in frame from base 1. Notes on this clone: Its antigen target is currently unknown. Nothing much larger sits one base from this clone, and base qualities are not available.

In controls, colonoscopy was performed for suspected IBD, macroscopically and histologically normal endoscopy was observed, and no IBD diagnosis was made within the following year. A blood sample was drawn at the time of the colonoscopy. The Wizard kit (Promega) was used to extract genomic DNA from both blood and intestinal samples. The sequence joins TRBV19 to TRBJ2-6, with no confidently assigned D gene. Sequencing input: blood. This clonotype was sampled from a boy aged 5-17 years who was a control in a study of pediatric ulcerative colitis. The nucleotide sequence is TGTGCCAGTAGTGCAACCCAAGGCTCTGGGGCCAACGTCCTGACTTTC. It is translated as CASSATQGSGANVLTF.